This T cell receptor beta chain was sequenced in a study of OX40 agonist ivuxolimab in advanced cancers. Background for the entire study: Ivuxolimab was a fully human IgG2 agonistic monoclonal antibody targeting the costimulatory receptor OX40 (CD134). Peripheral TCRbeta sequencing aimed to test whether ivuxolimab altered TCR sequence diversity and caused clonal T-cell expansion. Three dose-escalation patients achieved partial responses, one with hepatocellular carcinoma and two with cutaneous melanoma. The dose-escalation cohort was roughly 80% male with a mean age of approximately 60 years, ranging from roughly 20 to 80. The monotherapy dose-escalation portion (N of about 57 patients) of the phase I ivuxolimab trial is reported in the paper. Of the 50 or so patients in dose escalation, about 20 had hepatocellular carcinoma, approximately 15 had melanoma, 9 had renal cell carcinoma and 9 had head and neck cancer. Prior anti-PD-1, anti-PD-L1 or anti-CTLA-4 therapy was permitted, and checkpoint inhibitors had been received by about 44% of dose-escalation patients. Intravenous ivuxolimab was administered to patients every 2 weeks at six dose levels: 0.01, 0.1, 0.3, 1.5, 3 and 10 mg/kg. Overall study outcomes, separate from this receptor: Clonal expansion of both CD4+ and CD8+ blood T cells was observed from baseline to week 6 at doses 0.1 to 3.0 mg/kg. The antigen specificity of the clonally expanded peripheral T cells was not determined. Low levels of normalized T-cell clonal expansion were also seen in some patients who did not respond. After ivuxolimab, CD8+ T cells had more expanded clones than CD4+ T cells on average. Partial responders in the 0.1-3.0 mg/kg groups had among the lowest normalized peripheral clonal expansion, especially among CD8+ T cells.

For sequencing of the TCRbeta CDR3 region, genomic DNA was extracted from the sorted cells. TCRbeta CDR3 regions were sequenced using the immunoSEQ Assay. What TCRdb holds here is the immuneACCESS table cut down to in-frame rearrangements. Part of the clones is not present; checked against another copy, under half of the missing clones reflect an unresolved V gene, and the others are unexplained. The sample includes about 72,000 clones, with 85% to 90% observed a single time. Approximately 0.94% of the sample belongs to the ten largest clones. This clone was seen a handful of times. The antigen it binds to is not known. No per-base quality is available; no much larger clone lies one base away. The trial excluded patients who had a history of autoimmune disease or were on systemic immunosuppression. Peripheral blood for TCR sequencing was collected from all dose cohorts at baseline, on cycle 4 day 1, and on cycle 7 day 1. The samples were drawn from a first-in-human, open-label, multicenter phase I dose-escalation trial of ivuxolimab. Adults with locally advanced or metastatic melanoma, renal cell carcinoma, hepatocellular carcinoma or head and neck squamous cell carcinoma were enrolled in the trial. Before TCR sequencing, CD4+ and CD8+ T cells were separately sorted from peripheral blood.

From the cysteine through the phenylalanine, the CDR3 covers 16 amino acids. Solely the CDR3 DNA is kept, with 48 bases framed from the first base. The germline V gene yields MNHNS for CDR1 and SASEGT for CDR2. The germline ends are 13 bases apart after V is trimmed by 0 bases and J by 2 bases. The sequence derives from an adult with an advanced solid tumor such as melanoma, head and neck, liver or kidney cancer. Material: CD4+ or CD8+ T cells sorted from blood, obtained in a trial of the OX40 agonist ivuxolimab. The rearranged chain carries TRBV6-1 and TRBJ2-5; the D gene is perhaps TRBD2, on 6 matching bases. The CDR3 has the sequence CASSEAWGGAQETQYF. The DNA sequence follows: TGTGCCAGCAGTGAAGCGTGGGGCGGGGCACAAGAGACCCAGTACTTC.